These 24 T cell receptor beta chains share one sample of origin, sequenced in a study of tumor-infiltrating lymphocytes in glioblastoma multiforme. TCRB libraries came from RNA via three nested multiplex PCR rounds. TCRdb reprocessed the multiplex PCR reads via MiXCR and lists one record per CDR3 protein. The sample comprises about 16,000 distinct CDR3 sequences, 65% to 75% of which are singletons, and over 35% rests with the top ten. Sequenced input: brain tumor tissue. These receptors originate from a male donor with glioblastoma.

This clonotype showed up many times. The J gene is TRBJ2-3, the V gene TRBV11-2; no reliable D call. Germline values: CDR1 SGHAT, CDR2 FQNNGV. CDR3 length: 12 residues. The V end lost 0 bases, the J end lost 3 bases, and 1 base lay between the germline ends. CDR3 nucleotide sequence: TGTGCCAGCAGCTTAGATACAGATACGCAGTATTTT. It translates to CASSLDTDTQYF.

This clonotype was seen a handful of times. The chain uses TRBV20-1 and TRBJ2-3; D is uncertain. Deletions cut 1 base from V and 0 bases from J, with 14 bases between. Germline values: CDR1 DFQATT, CDR2 SNEGSKA (reference sequence). The CDR3 contains 16 residues. CDR3 residues: CSARGRADTSTDTQYF. The CDR3, as DNA: TGCAGTGCTAGAGGTAGAGCAGACACTAGCACAGATACGCAGTATTTT.

Details on this clonotype: The CDR3 end shows no conserved phenylalanine or tryptophan, and so a read error is likely. The chain uses TRBV11-2 and TRBJ1-5; maybe TRBD1 (5 bases). This CDR3 is built from 14 residues. Germline-derived CDR1 and CDR2 are SGHAT and FQNNGV. In DNA, the CDR3 is TGTACCAGCAGTATGGGGGGAGAGACCCAGCCCCAGCATCTT. It is translated as CTSSMGGETQPQHL.

This clonotype appeared a few times. The V and J genes are TRBV5-1 and TRBJ2-7; the match to TRBD2 covers 9 bases. The CDR3 consists of 15 residues. Germline V gene lookup returns CDR1 SGHRS and CDR2 YFSETQ. Trimming cost V 0 bases and J 4 bases; bases outside gene matches: 5. CDR3 bases: TGCGCCAGCAGCTTGGAGTCTAGCGGGAAGTACGAGCAGTACTTC. It is translated as CASSLESSGKYEQYF. The full variable domain, in which reference TRBV5-1 and TRBJ2-7 provide the parts outside the CDR3, is KAGVTQTPRYLIKTRGQQVTLSCSPISGHRSVSWYQQTPGQGLQFLFEYFSETQRNKGNFPGRFSGRQFSNSRSEMNVSTLELGDSALYLCASSLESSGKYEQYFGPGTRLTVT.

On this clonotype itself: Because the CDR3's place on the DNA is in doubt, the DNA is left out and the CDR3 is given as listed by TCRdb. The J gene is TRBJ2-2, the V gene TRBV11-3; no check of the table's D call, TRBD2, against the DNA was made. The CDR3 spans 18 residues, counting both ends. Germline values: CDR1 SGHNT, CDR2 YENEEA. This CDR3 is CASSTTSRLVEKPGSCFF.

The chain couples TRBV6-6 to TRBJ1-1; D uncertain. The CDR3 totals 12 residues. The germline V gene encodes CDR1 MNHNY and CDR2 SVGAGI (reference sequence). V lost 6 bases, J lost 1 base, and 6 bases lay in between. CDR3 sequence: CASSYKNTEAFF. In DNA, the CDR3 is TGTGCCAGCAGCTACAAGAACACTGAAGCTTTCTTT.

About this clonotype itself: One end of the junction fails to match germline, which may point to a read error. The gene calls are TRBV6-5 and TRBJ1-2, with no clear D. Germline loops: CDR1 MNHEY, CDR2 SVGAGI. The CDR3 sequence is 14 residues long. This CDR3 is CAGSYQVGNYGYIF. Here the CDR3 DNA reads TGTGCCGGCAGTTATCAGGTGGGGAACTATGGCTACATCTTC.

The CDR3 here is CASSPEGFQPQHF. The CDR3 DNA is TGTGCCAGTAGCCCGGAAGGTTTTCAGCCCCAGCATTTT. V is TRBV11-2 and J is TRBJ1-5; D gene uncertain. From germline, CDR1 is SGHAT and CDR2 FQNNGV. Trimming removed 9 bases from V and 6 bases from J, with 15 bases in between. The CDR3 sequence is 13 residues long.

The chain links TRBV21-1 to TRBJ2-1; the table's D call TRBD1 went unverified against the DNA. TRBV21-1 is a pseudogene. The CDR3 is made up of 11 amino acids. CDR3 bases: TGTGCCGACAGGTGTTACAATGAGCAGTTCTTC. Its protein product is CADRCYNEQFF.

Notes on this clonotype: This may be a read error, as it is one base from a much larger clone. The chain couples TRBV11-2 to TRBJ2-1; tentatively, D is TRBD1 (5 bases). The germline V gene encodes CDR1 SGHAT and CDR2 FQNNGV. The CDR3 is 15 amino acids. V shed 1 base and J shed 9 bases, with 16 bases lying between them. The CDR3 sequence is CASSLGTRSYSEQFF. In DNA form, the CDR3 reads TGTGCCAGCAGCTTAGGGACAAGGTCATATTCTGAGCAGTTCTTC.

For this clonotype: An end of the junction differs from the germline gene, which may be a read error. The chain links TRBV29-1 to TRBJ1-2, with no clear D. Germline-derived CDR1 and CDR2 are SQVTM and ANQGSEA. The CDR3 runs 11 residues. This CDR3 is CSVNSYYGYTF. In nucleotides, the CDR3 is TGTAGCGTTAACAGCTACTATGGCTACACCTTC.

This clonotype was counted at least ten times. The chain recombines TRBV20-1 with TRBJ2-1; 10 bases align to TRBD2. V shed 3 bases and J 2 bases; nucleotides not matched to a gene: 4. The CDR3 is 15 amino acids. The germline V gene has CDR1 DFQATT and CDR2 SNEGSKA (reference sequence). The CDR3 bases are TGCAGTGCTAGGTGGACTAGCGGCGCCTACAATGAGCAGTTCTTC. As protein: CSARWTSGAYNEQFF.

On this clonotype: One end of the junction is discordant with germline, which a read error may explain. The rearrangement joins TRBV12-3 or TRBV12-4 to TRBJ1-1; tentative D call: TRBD1 (6 bases). The CDR3 is 13 residues long. CDR3 DNA: TGTGCCAGTAGTTTGATCAGGGGAACTGGAGCTTTCTTT. The encoded protein is CASSLIRGTGAFF.

This clonotype was seen ten or more times. The rearrangement uses TRBV11-2 and TRBJ1-5; D gene unclear. V dropped 5 bases and J dropped 4 bases, with 9 bases sitting between them. This CDR3 is 13 amino acids long. The germline V gene has CDR1 SGHAT and CDR2 FQNNGV. The CDR3 reads CASSQGLNQPQHF. CDR3 coding DNA: TGTGCCAGCAGCCAAGGGTTAAATCAGCCCCAGCATTTT.

This sequence joins TRBV20-1 and TRBJ1-5, with D hard to call. In germline, CDR1 is DFQATT, CDR2 SNEGSKA (reference sequence). The V gene lost 1 base and the J gene lost 5 bases, with 6 bases spanning the gap. This CDR3 has 12 amino acids. The CDR3 region has the DNA TGCAGTGCTAGAGGGAGTGATCAGCCCCAGCATTTT. It is translated as CSARGSDQPQHF.

The rearrangement joins TRBV10-3 to TRBJ2-1; D might be TRBD2 (6 bases). Germline CDR1 is ENHRY and CDR2 is SYGVKD. V shed 0 bases and J shed 8 bases, with 17 bases lying between them. This CDR3 has 16 amino acids. The CDR3 bases are TGTGCCATCAGTGAGTCAGGACTAAGCCTCTTCGATGAGCAGTTCTTC. Amino acids: CAISESGLSLFDEQFF.

On this clonotype itself: The germline gene is not matched at one end of the junction; a read error may be the cause. The chain is built from TRBV11-3 and TRBJ2-3; unclear D gene. This CDR3 is built from 14 residues. Germline V gene lookup returns CDR1 SGHNT and CDR2 YENEEA. Written as DNA, the CDR3 is TGTGCCAGCAACTGTGAGAGTCACACAGATGCGCAGTATTTT. It specifies CASNCESHTDAQYF.

A single count supports this clonotype. This CDR3 fails to terminate in the conserved phenylalanine or tryptophan, so it likely reflects a read error. The V call is TRBV11-3, the J call TRBJ2-7, with D unclear. CDR1 is SGHNT, CDR2 YENEEA, per germline. The CDR3 has 13 amino acids. CDR3 region: CSSSLSMGYQQYL. CDR3 DNA: TGTTCCAGCAGCCTATCCATGGGTTACCAGCAGTACCTC.

This chain uses TRBV20-1 with TRBJ1-6; the D gene is possibly TRBD1 (5 bases). This CDR3 spans 15 amino acids. Trimming stripped 3 bases from V and 7 bases from J, with 16 bases between. CDR1 and CDR2 from the germline V gene are DFQATT and SNEGSKA (reference sequence). CDR3 amino acids: CSARGRGVVNSPLHF. CDR3 DNA sequence: TGCAGTGCTAGGGGGCGGGGTGTCGTGAATTCACCCCTCCACTTT.

The rearrangement links TRBV11-2 to TRBJ2-5; D is unresolved. Between the trimmed V and J ends, which lost 1 base and 2 bases, there was a span of 14 bases. This CDR3 contains 16 residues. The germline gives CDR1 SGHAT, CDR2 FQNNGV. The DNA of the CDR3 is TGTGCCAGCAGCTTAGGTACGGCAGCCAAACAAGAGACCCAGTACTTC. This gives the protein CASSLGTAAKQETQYF. The entire variable domain, with the rest obtained from reference TRBV11-2 and TRBJ2-5, is as follows: EAGVAQSPRYKIIEKRQSVAFWCNPISGHATLYWYQQILGQGPKLLIQFQNNGVVDDSQLPKDRFSAERLKGVDSTLKIQPAKLEDSAVYLCASSLGTAAKQETQYFGPGTRLLVL.

The chain joins TRBV11-2 to TRBJ2-2, with 7 positions matching TRBD1. J gave up 7 bases and V 7 bases, and 15 bases lay outside the gene matches. Germline V lookup: CDR1 SGHAT, CDR2 FQNNGV. There are 16 residues in the CDR3. CDR3 bases: TGTGCCAGCACCCCCCGACAGGGCAATCGCATCGGGGAGCTGTTTTTT. Protein sequence: CASTPRQGNRIGELFF.

J is TRBJ2-5 and V is TRBV11-1; 7 bases match TRBD1. The V segment lost 6 bases and the J segment 4 bases; nucleotides outside the gene matches: 11. This CDR3 has 15 amino acids. Per the germline V gene, CDR1 is SGHAT and CDR2 is FQDESV (reference sequence). CDR3 loop: CASSFQRQGGETQYF. As DNA, the CDR3 is TGTGCCAGCAGTTTTCAACGACAGGGTGGAGAGACCCAGTACTTC.

Turning to this clonotype: Relative to the germline gene, one junction end is altered; a read error may explain this. The chain employs TRBV11-2 and TRBJ2-3; D unresolved. The CDR3 has 14 amino acids. Germline values: CDR1 SGHAT, CDR2 FQNNGV. CDR3 in amino acids: CASSSISGTDTQYF. CDR3 DNA: TGCGCCAGCAGTTCGATCAGCGGCACAGATACGCAGTATTTT.

Points on this clonotype: The junction and the germline gene differ at one end; a read error may be behind it. The V and J genes are TRBV6-1 and TRBJ2-5, with D uncertain. CDR3 length: 15 residues. The V gene's germline CDR1 is MNHNS and CDR2 SASEGT. The CDR3 nucleotides are TGTGCCAGCAGTGTCCTAAGGACGAGCCAAGGGACCCAGTACTTC. Its translation is CASSVLRTSQGTQYF.